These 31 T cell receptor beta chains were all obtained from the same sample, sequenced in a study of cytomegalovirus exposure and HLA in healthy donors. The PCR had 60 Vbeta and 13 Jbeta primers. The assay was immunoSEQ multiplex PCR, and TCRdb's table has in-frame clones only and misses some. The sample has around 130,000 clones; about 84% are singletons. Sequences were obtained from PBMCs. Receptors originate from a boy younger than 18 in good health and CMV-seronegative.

CDR3: CASSSDLQQETQYF. CDR3 nucleotide sequence: TGTGCCAGCAGCTCGGACTTACAACAAGAGACCCAGTACTTC. This chain uses TRBV9 with TRBJ2-5; TRBD2 is a possible D gene (5 bases). The V end lost 4 bases, the J end lost 2 bases, and 12 bases lay between the germline ends. The CDR3 is 14 residues long. The germline CDR1 and CDR2 sequences are SGDLS and YYNGEE.

For the CDR3, the DNA is TGTGCCTCCGAGGGACTAGTGGACTCCTACAATGAGCAGTTCTTC. Amino acid sequence: CASEGLVDSYNEQFF. The chain joins TRBV30 to TRBJ2-1; 8 bases line up with TRBD2. Germline V CDR1 and CDR2: GTSNPN, SVGIG (reference sequence). With 7 bases clipped from V and 0 bases from J, the junction kept 8 bases outside the gene matches. This CDR3 is built from 15 residues.

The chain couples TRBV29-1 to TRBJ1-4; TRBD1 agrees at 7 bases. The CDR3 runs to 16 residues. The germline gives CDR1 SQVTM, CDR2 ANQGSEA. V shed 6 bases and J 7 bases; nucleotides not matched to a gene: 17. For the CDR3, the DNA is TGCAGCGTCGTGGGACAGTATAGCCCTGGGGGTGAAAAACTGTTTTTT. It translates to CSVVGQYSPGGEKLFF.

The CDR3 reads CASSLDSSGNTIYF. The DNA of the CDR3 is TGCGCCAGCAGCCTCGACAGCTCTGGAAACACCATATATTTT. V usage is TRBV5-1 and J usage is TRBJ1-3, with D maybe TRBD1 (5 bases). V was shortened by 4 bases and J by 0 bases, with 8 bases between the two germline ends. The CDR3 runs to 14 residues. Germline V gene sequence: CDR1 SGHRS, CDR2 YFSETQ.

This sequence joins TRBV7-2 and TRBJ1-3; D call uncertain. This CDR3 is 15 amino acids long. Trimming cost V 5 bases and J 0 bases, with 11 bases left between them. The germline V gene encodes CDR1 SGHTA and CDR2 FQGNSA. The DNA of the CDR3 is TGTGCCAGCAGCAGAGGCGGCCTCTCTGGAAACACCATATATTTT. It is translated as CASSRGGLSGNTIYF.

The CDR3 protein is CAWIPGTANNEQFF. The CDR3 region has the DNA TGTGCCTGGATCCCCGGGACAGCTAACAATGAGCAGTTCTTC. V gene TRBV30 combines with J gene TRBJ2-1, with TRBD1 matching 7 bases. Germline-derived CDR1 and CDR2 are GTSNPN and SVGIG (reference sequence). V lost 4 bases, J lost 5 bases, and 8 bases stayed unmatched. This CDR3 contains 14 residues.

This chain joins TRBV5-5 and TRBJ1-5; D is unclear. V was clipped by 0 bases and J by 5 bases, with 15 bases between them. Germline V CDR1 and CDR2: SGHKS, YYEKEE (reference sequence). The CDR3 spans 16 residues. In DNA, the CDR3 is TGTGCCAGCAGCTTGGAAGAATGGCAGATCGATCAGCCCCAGCATTTT. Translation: CASSLEEWQIDQPQHF.

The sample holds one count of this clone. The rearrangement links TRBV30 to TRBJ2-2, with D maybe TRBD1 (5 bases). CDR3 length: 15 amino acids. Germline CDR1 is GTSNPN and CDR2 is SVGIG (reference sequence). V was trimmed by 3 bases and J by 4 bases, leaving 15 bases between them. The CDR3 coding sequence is TGTGCCTGGAGAGACCAGGGCGTGGGCACCGGGGAGCTGTTTTTT. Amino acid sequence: CAWRDQGVGTGELFF.

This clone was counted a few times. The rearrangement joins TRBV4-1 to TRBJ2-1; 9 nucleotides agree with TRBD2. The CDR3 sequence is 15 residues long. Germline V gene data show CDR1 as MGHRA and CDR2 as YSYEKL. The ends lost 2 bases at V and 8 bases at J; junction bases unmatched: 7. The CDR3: CASSQIAGEFDEQFF. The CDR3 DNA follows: TGCGCCAGCAGCCAAATAGCGGGAGAATTCGATGAGCAGTTCTTC.

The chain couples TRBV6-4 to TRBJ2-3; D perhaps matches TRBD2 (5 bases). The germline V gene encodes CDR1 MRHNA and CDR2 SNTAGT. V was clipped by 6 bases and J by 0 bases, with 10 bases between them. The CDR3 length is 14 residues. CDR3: CASSGSGSTDTQYF. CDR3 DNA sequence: TGTGCCAGCAGCGGCAGCGGTAGCACAGATACGCAGTATTTT.

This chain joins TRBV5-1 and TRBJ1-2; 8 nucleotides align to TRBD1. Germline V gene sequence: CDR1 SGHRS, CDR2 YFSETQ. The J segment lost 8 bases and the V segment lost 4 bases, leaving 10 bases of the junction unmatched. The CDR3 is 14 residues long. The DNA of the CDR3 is TGCGCCAGCAGCATCCGGACAGGGCGGGGAGGCTACACCTTC. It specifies CASSIRTGRGGYTF.

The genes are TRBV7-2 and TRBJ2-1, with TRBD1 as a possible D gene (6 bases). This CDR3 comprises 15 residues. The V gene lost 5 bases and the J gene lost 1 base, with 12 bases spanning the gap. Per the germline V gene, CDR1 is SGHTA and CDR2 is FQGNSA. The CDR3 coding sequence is TGTGCCAGCAGCGAGGGACAACTTTCCTACAATGAGCAGTTCTTC. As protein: CASSEGQLSYNEQFF.

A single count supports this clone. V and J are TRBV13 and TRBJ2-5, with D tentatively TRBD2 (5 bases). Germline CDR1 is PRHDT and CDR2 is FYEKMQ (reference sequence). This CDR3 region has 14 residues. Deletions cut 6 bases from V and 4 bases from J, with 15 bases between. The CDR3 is CASSPRGYRETQYF. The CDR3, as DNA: TGTGCCAGCAGTCCCCGAGGGTATAGAGAGACCCAGTACTTC.

The CDR3 protein is CASNTVYSNQPQHF. Written as DNA, the CDR3 is TGTGCCAGCAACACAGTTTATAGCAATCAGCCCCAGCATTTT. The chain is built from TRBV6-1 and TRBJ1-5; D remains ambiguous. The V and J ends lost 7 bases and 0 bases respectively, with 10 bases between them. In germline, CDR1 is MNHNS, CDR2 SASEGT. The CDR3 sequence is 14 residues long.

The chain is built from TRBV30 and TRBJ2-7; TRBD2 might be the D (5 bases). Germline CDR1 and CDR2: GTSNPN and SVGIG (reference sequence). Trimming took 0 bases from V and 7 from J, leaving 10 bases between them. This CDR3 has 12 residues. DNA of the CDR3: TGTGCCTGGAGTGTACAAGGGAGTGAGCAGTACTTC. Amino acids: CAWSVQGSEQYF.

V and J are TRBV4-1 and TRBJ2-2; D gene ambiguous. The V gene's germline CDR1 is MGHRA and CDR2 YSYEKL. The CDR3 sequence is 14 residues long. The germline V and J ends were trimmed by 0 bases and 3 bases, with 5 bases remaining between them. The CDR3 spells CASSQDLDTGELFF. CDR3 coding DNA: TGCGCCAGCAGCCAAGACCTCGACACCGGGGAGCTGTTTTTT.

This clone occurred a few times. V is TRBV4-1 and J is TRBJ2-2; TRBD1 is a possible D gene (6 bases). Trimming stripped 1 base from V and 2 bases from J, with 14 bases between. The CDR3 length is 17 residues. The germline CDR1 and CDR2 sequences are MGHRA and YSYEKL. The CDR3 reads CASSQGNRGQNTGELFF. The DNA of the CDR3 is TGCGCCAGCAGCCAAGGGAATAGGGGACAAAACACCGGGGAGCTGTTTTTT.

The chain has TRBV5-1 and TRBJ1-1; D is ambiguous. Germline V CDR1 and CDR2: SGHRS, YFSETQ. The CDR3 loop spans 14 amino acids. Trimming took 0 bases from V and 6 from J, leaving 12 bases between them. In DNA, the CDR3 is TGCGCCAGCAGCTTGGGACGGGGAGGATCTGAAGCTTTCTTT. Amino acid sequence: CASSLGRGGSEAFF.

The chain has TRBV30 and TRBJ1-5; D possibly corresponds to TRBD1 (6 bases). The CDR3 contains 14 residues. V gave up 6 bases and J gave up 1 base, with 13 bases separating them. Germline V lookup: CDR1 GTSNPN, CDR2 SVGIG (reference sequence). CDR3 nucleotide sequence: TGTGCCTGCTCTCAGGGGCGAAGCAATCAGCCCCAGCATTTT. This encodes CACSQGRSNQPQHF.

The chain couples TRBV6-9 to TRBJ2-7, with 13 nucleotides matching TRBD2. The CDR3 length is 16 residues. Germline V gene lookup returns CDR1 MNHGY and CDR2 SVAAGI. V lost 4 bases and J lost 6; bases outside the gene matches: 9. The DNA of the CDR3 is TGTGCCAGCAGTTCCCCCCGGACTAGCGGGAGAGTCGAGCAGTACTTC. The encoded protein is CASSSPRTSGRVEQYF.

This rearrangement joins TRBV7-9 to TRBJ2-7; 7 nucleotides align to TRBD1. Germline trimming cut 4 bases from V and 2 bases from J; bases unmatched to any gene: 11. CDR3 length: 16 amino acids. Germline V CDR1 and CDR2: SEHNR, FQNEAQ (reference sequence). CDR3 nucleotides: TGTGCCAGCAGCTCCCCGATGGGCAGGGGGACCTACGAGCAGTACTTC. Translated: CASSSPMGRGTYEQYF. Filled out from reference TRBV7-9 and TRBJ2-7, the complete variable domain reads DTGVSQNPRHKITKRGQNVTFRCDPISEHNRLYWYRQTLGQGPEFLTYFQNEAQLEKSRLLSDRFSAERPKGSFSTLEIQRTEQGDSAMYLCASSSPMGRGTYEQYFGPGTRLTVT.

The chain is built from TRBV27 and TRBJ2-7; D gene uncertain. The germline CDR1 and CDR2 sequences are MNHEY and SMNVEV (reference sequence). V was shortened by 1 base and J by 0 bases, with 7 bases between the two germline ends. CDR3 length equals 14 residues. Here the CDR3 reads CASSLFRSSYEQYF. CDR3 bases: TGTGCCAGCAGTTTATTTAGGAGCTCCTACGAGCAGTACTTC.

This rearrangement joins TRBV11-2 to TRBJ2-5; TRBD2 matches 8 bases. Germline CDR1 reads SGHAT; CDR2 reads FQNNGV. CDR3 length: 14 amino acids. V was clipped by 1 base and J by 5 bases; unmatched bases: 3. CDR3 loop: CASSLAGGWETQYF. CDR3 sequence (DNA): TGTGCCAGCAGCTTAGCGGGAGGGTGGGAGACCCAGTACTTC.

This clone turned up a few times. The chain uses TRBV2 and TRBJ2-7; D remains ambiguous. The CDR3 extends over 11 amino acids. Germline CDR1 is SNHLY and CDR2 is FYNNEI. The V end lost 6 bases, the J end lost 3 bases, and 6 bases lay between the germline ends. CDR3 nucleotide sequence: TGTGCCAGCAGCCTCGGCTACGAGCAGTACTTC. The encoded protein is CASSLGYEQYF.

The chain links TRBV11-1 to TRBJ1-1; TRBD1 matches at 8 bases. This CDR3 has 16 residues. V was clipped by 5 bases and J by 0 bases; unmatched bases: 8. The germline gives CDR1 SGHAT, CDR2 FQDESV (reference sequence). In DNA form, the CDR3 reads TGTGCCAGCAGCCCACGGGACAGGCCCATGAACACTGAAGCTTTCTTT. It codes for CASSPRDRPMNTEAFF.

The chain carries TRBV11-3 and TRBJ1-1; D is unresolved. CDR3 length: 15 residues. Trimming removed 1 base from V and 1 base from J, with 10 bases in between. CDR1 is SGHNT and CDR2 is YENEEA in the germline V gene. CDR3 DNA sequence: TGTGCCAGCAGCTTAGGCAGTCCGGGGAACACTGAAGCTTTCTTT. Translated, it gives CASSLGSPGNTEAFF. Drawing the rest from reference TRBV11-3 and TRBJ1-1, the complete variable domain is EAGVVQSPRYKIIEKKQPVAFWCNPISGHNTLYWYLQNLGQGPELLIRYENEEAVDDSQLPKDRFSAERLKGVDSTLKIQPAELGDSAVYLCASSLGSPGNTEAFFGQGTRLTVV.

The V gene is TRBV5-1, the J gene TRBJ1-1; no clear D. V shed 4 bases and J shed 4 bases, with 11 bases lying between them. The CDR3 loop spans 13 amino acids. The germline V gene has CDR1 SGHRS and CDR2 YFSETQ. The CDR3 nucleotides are TGCGCCAGCAGCGTACGGGGAGGCACTGAAGCTTTCTTT. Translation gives CASSVRGGTEAFF.

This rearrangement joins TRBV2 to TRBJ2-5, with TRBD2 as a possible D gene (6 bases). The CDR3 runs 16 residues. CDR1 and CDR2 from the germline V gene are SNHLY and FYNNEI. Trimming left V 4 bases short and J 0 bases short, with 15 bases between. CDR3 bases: TGTGCCAGCAGTGTCCCTGTGGCGGGAAACCAAGAGACCCAGTACTTC. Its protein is CASSVPVAGNQETQYF.

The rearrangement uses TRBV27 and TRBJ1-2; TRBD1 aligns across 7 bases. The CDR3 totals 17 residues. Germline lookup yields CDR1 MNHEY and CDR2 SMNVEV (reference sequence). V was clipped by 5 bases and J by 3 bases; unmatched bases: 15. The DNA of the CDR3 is TGTGCCAGCAGTCCCAGATCTACAGGGGCGCAAGACTATGGCTACACCTTC. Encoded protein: CASSPRSTGAQDYGYTF.

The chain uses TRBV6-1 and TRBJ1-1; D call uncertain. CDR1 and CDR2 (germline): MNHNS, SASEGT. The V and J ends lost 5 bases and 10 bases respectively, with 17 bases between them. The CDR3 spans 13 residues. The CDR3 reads CASSHDPGRAAFF. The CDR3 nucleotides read TGTGCCAGCAGTCACGACCCCGGGAGGGCAGCTTTCTTT.

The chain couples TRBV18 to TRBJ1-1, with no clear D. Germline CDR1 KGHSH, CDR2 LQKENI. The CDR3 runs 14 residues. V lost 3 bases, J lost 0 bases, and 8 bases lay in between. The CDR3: CASSPGGMNTEAFF. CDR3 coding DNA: TGTGCCAGCTCACCGGGCGGGATGAACACTGAAGCTTTCTTT. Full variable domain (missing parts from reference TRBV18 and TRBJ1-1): NAGVMQNPRHLVRRRGQEARLRCSPMKGHSHVYWYRQLPEEGLKFMVYLQKENIIDESGMPKERFSAEFPKEGPSILRIQQVVRGDSAAYFCASSPGGMNTEAFFGQGTRLTVV.